The 15 T cell receptor beta chains listed next were all sequenced from one sample in a study of Graves' ophthalmopathy and Graves' hyperthyroidism. RNA transcripts provided the template for amplifying TCR beta CDR3 regions. The first-round RT-PCR employed HTBI primers together with the Qiagen OneStep RT-PCR kit. A multiplex PCR was then performed as the second round. MiXCR was run by TCRdb on the multiplex PCR reads, yielding one entry per CDR3 protein. The sample yields about 220,000 distinct CDR3 sequences, 20% to 25% seen once. The sample consisted of peripheral blood. These receptors were collected from a woman aged 50 to 60 with Graves' ophthalmopathy.

The chain recombines TRBV2 with TRBJ1-6; D is unresolved. The CDR3 runs to 15 residues. Germline V gives CDR1 SNHLY, CDR2 FYNNEI. Deletions cut 0 bases from V and 6 bases from J, with 9 bases between. CDR3 residues: CASSEARQPNSPLHF. The CDR3 region has the DNA TGTGCCAGCAGTGAAGCTAGGCAGCCTAATTCACCCCTCCACTTT.

This clonotype came up many times. This chain uses TRBV5-1 with TRBJ1-5, with D unclear. V lost 0 bases and J 5 bases, leaving 6 bases between the germline ends. Germline CDR1 SGHRS, CDR2 YFSETQ. The CDR3 extends over 13 amino acids. DNA of the CDR3: TGCGCCAGCAGCTTGGTGGTCGATCAGCCCCAGCATTTT. This gives the protein CASSLVVDQPQHF.

The table lists this clonotype with many counts. The chain couples TRBV28 to TRBJ1-1; 9 bases align to TRBD1. CDR1 is MDHEN, CDR2 SYDVKM, per germline. The CDR3 is 15 amino acids. The V segment lost 5 bases and the J segment 4 bases; nucleotides outside the gene matches: 8. The CDR3 reads CASSPWTGEGTEAFF. In DNA, the CDR3 is TGTGCCAGCAGTCCCTGGACAGGGGAAGGCACTGAAGCTTTCTTT.

This clonotype showed up many times. V is TRBV11-1 and J is TRBJ2-6; D possibly corresponds to TRBD1 (6 bases). The germline V and J ends were trimmed by 5 bases and 0 bases, with 17 bases remaining between them. The germline CDR1 and CDR2 sequences are SGHAT and FQDESV (reference sequence). CDR3 length equals 18 residues. CDR3 in amino acids: CASSRRDTVRSGANVLTF. The CDR3 nucleotides read TGTGCCAGCAGCCGCCGGGACACCGTCCGCTCTGGGGCCAACGTCCTGACTTTC.

This clonotype has at least ten counts. The CDR3 sequence is CASSLDPGRGTYEQYF. Written as DNA, the CDR3 is TGTGCCAGCAGCTTAGATCCGGGACGCGGGACCTACGAGCAGTACTTC. This chain links TRBV11-2 with TRBJ2-7, with a tentative D call TRBD2 (6 bases). In germline, CDR1 is SGHAT, CDR2 FQNNGV. V lost 0 bases to trimming and J lost 2 bases, with 14 bases between them. The CDR3 extends over 16 amino acids.

This clonotype was detected ten times or more. V usage is TRBV20-1 and J usage is TRBJ2-5; no clear D. The CDR3 runs to 15 residues. Germline CDR1 and CDR2: DFQATT and SNEGSKA (reference sequence). V was clipped by 0 bases and J by 5 bases, with 16 bases between them. The CDR3, as DNA: TGCAGTGCTAGAGATCCAGGCAGCCGTATCGAGACCCAGTACTTC. This sequence encodes CSARDPGSRIETQYF.

This clonotype was observed many times. The V and J genes are TRBV6-2 or TRBV6-3 and TRBJ2-5; tentatively, D is TRBD2 (5 bases). CDR3 length: 13 residues. Germline CDR1 is MNHEY and CDR2 is SVGEGT. Trimming took 6 bases from V and 5 from J, leaving 13 bases between them. This chain's CDR3 is CASSLRTGETQYF. The CDR3 nucleotides read TGTGCCAGCAGCTTACGGACGGGGGAGACCCAGTACTTC.

This clonotype was found many times. This chain uses TRBV20-1 with TRBJ2-5; 10 bases match TRBD1. J gave up 5 bases and V 6 bases, and 6 bases lay outside the gene matches. The CDR3 contains 13 residues. Germline lookup yields CDR1 DFQATT and CDR2 SNEGSKA (reference sequence). The CDR3: CSARQGARETQYF. CDR3 sequence (DNA): TGCAGTGCCCGACAGGGGGCCCGTGAGACCCAGTACTTC.

This clonotype was counted at least ten times. The gene calls are TRBV11-2 and TRBJ1-6; D remains ambiguous. V dropped 8 bases and J dropped 8 bases, with 4 bases sitting between them. Germline V gene lookup returns CDR1 SGHAT and CDR2 FQNNGV. CDR3 length: 10 residues. This chain's CDR3 is CASGDSPLHF. The CDR3 DNA follows: TGTGCCAGCGGCGATTCACCCCTCCACTTT.

The gene calls are TRBV7-2 and TRBJ2-5; D is uncertain. CDR3 length equals 14 residues. V lost 1 base to trimming and J lost 4 bases, with 10 bases between them. Per the germline V gene, CDR1 is SGHTA and CDR2 is FQGNSA. CDR3 region: CASSLVLLAETQYF. Here the CDR3 DNA reads TGTGCCAGCAGCTTAGTGCTGTTAGCAGAGACCCAGTACTTC.

This clonotype was counted ten times or more. This chain joins TRBV5-1 and TRBJ2-7; 9 bases align to TRBD1. Trimming removed 4 bases from V and 5 bases from J; junction bases left unmatched: 13. This CDR3 is 16 amino acids long. Germline V lookup: CDR1 SGHRS, CDR2 YFSETQ. The CDR3 loop is CASSRAGTGTGNEQYF. The DNA of the CDR3 is TGCGCCAGCAGCCGTGCCGGGACTGGGACAGGGAACGAGCAGTACTTC.

The sample holds many counts of this clonotype. The chain carries TRBV27 and TRBJ1-5, with D unresolved. V gave up 5 bases and J gave up 3 bases, with 8 bases separating them. From germline, CDR1 is MNHEY and CDR2 SMNVEV (reference sequence). The CDR3 contains 13 residues. Here the CDR3 DNA reads TGTGCCAGCAGTAGCGCGAACAATCAGCCCCAGCATTTT. Translated: CASSSANNQPQHF.

The chain carries TRBV12-3 or TRBV12-4 and TRBJ2-6; 13 bases match TRBD2. V gave up 4 bases and J gave up 3 bases; unmatched junction bases: 6. The CDR3 runs 18 residues. The CDR3 region is CASSSRTSGSLGANVLTF. The CDR3 DNA reads as TGTGCCAGCAGTTCGAGGACTAGCGGGAGTCTTGGGGCCAACGTCCTGACTTTC.

The chain carries TRBV9 and TRBJ2-7; a weak D match, TRBD2 (6 bases). CDR3 length: 13 residues. Germline assignment: CDR1 SGDLS and CDR2 YYNGEE. V was cut by 1 base and J by 6 bases, with 11 bases left in between. CDR3 sequence: CASSVRQEGEQYF. In DNA form, the CDR3 reads TGTGCCAGCAGCGTACGGCAGGAGGGCGAGCAGTACTTC.

Many counts were recorded for this clonotype. The chain links TRBV19 to TRBJ1-5; TRBD1 aligns across 9 bases. The junction had 4 bases not matched to a gene; V was cut back by 5 bases and J by 5 bases. The CDR3 has 14 amino acids. CDR1 and CDR2 (germline): LNHDA, SQIVND (reference sequence). The CDR3 DNA sequence: TGTGCCAGTAGTCGTGACAGGGGGTATCAGCCCCAGCATTTT. Translation gives CASSRDRGYQPQHF. The variable domain in full, with the rest retrieved from reference TRBV19 and TRBJ1-5, is DGGITQSPKYLFRKEGQNVTLSCEQNLNHDAMYWYRQDPGQGLRLIYYSQIVNDFQKGDIAEGYSVSREKKESFPLTVTSAQKNPTAFYLCASSRDRGYQPQHFGDGTRLSIL.